A single sample gave rise to the 32 T cell receptor beta chains below, sequenced in a study of cytomegalovirus exposure and HLA in healthy donors. The PCR used 60 Vbeta and 13 Jbeta primers. Using immunoSEQ multiplex PCR, the repertoire was profiled, and TCRdb retains in-frame clones only, with some absent. The sample shows some 60,000 clones, roughly 77% of them seen only once. The specimen sequenced was PBMCs. Receptor source: a woman in her thirties in good health and CMV-seronegative.

V usage is TRBV30 and J usage is TRBJ1-6; possible D gene TRBD1, 5 bases. The CDR3 is 13 amino acids. Germline lookup yields CDR1 GTSNPN and CDR2 SVGIG (reference sequence). V lost 5 bases and J 7 bases, leaving 12 bases between the germline ends. CDR3 residues: CAWGGDQNSPLHF. The CDR3 nucleotides read TGTGCCTGGGGGGGGGATCAAAATTCACCCCTCCACTTT.

This chain links TRBV10-1 with TRBJ2-2, with 14 bases lining up with TRBD2. V shed 5 bases and J 6 bases; nucleotides not matched to a gene: 5. Germline CDR1 WNHNN, CDR2 SYGVQD (reference sequence). The CDR3 totals 16 residues. The CDR3 reads CASSSSGLAGAGELFF. CDR3 coding DNA: TGCGCCAGCAGTTCATCGGGACTAGCGGGAGCCGGGGAGCTGTTTTTT.

By sample fraction, this clone is medium-sized. At the DNA level, this CDR3 is encoded by other sequences in the same sample as well. The rearrangement links TRBV25-1 to TRBJ2-1, with D perhaps matching TRBD1 (5 bases). Germline lookup yields CDR1 MGHDK and CDR2 SYGVNS. This CDR3 is built from 12 residues. Trimming shortened V by 4 bases and J by 7 bases, and 8 bases separated the two germline ends. CDR3 in amino acids: CASSGGANEQFF. For the CDR3, the DNA is TGTGCCAGCAGTGGTGGGGCGAATGAGCAGTTCTTC.

The count of this clone is one. The chain carries TRBV5-1 and TRBJ2-5, with 8 bases that match TRBD2. Losses at the gene ends were 4 bases for V and 4 bases for J; bases not matched to a gene: 15. CDR3 size: 17 residues. From germline, CDR1 is SGHRS and CDR2 YFSETQ. This CDR3 is CASSPNAASGGGETQYF. The CDR3, as DNA: TGCGCCAGCAGCCCGAATGCCGCTTCGGGGGGGGGAGAGACCCAGTACTTC.

Remarks on this clone: Other DNA sequences in the same sample also yield this CDR3. The rearrangement links TRBV9 to TRBJ2-1; D remains unclear. From germline, CDR1 is SGDLS and CDR2 YYNGEE. V dropped 0 bases and J dropped 7 bases, with 5 bases sitting between them. CDR3 length equals 12 residues. The CDR3 loop is CASSVVRNEQFF. CDR3 coding DNA: TGTGCCAGCAGCGTAGTCAGGAATGAGCAGTTCTTC. The full variable domain, rest sourced from reference TRBV9 and TRBJ2-1, is DSGVTQTPKHLITATGQRVTLRCSPRSGDLSVYWYQQSLDQGLQFLIQYYNGEERAKGNILERFSAQQFPDLHSELNLSSLELGDSALYFCASSVVRNEQFFGPGTRLTVL.

The rearrangement joins TRBV7-2 to TRBJ1-3, with D hard to call. Germline-derived CDR1 and CDR2 are SGHTA and FQGNSA. The CDR3 contains 14 residues. The germline V and J ends were trimmed by 5 bases and 3 bases, with 11 bases remaining between them. This CDR3 is CASSISRDGNTIYF. The CDR3 coding sequence is TGTGCCAGCAGCATAAGCCGGGATGGAAACACCATATATTTT.

This chain connects TRBV9 to TRBJ2-5, with D tentatively TRBD2 (6 bases). The germline V and J ends were trimmed by 2 bases and 4 bases, with 12 bases remaining between them. Looked up from germline, CDR1 is SGDLS and CDR2 is YYNGEE. The CDR3 loop spans 14 amino acids. CDR3 DNA sequence: TGTGCCAGCAGCGTCGGGAGTGTGGGAGAGACCCAGTACTTC. Residues: CASSVGSVGETQYF.

The gene calls are TRBV4-1 and TRBJ1-1; a possible D gene is TRBD1 (5 bases). Trimming pared 9 bases from V and 0 bases from J, leaving 23 bases between. CDR3 length: 17 residues. CDR1 and CDR2 (germline): MGHRA, YSYEKL. The CDR3, as DNA: TGCGCCAGACAACTCACGGCCTTAACAGGCATGAACACTGAAGCTTTCTTT. Its translation: CARQLTALTGMNTEAFF.

The V call is TRBV11-2, the J call TRBJ1-1; TRBD1 is a possible D gene (6 bases). Trimming pared 5 bases from V and 1 base from J, leaving 17 bases between. Germline CDR1 SGHAT, CDR2 FQNNGV. The CDR3 totals 16 residues. In DNA form, the CDR3 reads TGTGCCAGCAGCCCCCCCCCTGGCAGGGGGAACACTGAAGCTTTCTTT. Protein: CASSPPPGRGNTEAFF.

The rearrangement links TRBV21-1 to TRBJ1-2; the table's D gene call, TRBD1, was not cross checked with the DNA. TRBV21-1 is a recognized pseudogene. The length of the CDR3 is 20 residues. For the CDR3, the DNA is TGTGCCAGCAGCAAAGAGTGGGAATGGACAGGGGGCGCGTTTTACTATGGCTACACCTTC. Protein product: CASSKEWEWTGGAFYYGYTF.

The chain recombines TRBV7-9 with TRBJ1-1, with 9 positions matching TRBD1. The CDR3 is 16 residues long. Unmatched junction bases numbered 4, after V lost 1 base and J lost 1 base. Per germline, CDR1 SEHNR and CDR2 FQNEAQ (reference sequence). CDR3 DNA: TGTGCCAGCAGCTTAGATGGGACAGGGCCGAACACTGAAGCTTTCTTT. The encoded protein is CASSLDGTGPNTEAFF.

V usage is TRBV28 and J usage is TRBJ2-2; D is ambiguous. CDR1 is MDHEN and CDR2 is SYDVKM in the germline V gene. The CDR3 length is 14 residues. The ends were cut back, 2 bases at V and 3 bases at J, with 7 bases in the middle. CDR3 coding DNA: TGTGCCAGCAGTTTAGGTCTATACACCGGGGAGCTGTTTTTT. The encoded protein is CASSLGLYTGELFF.

This clone has a handful of counts. The chain is built from TRBV18 and TRBJ1-2; D possibly corresponds to TRBD1 (6 bases). Between the trimmed V and J ends, which lost 2 bases and 6 bases, there was a span of 7 bases. This CDR3 is 12 amino acids long. Per the germline V gene, CDR1 is KGHSH and CDR2 is LQKENI. CDR3 in amino acids: CASSPEGDGYTF. CDR3 in DNA: TGTGCCAGCTCACCAGAGGGGGATGGCTACACCTTC.

The chain's CDR3 is CASSQDQVLTEAFF. Written as DNA, the CDR3 is TGCGCCAGCAGCCAAGATCAGGTGCTAACTGAAGCTTTCTTT. V gene TRBV4-1 combines with J gene TRBJ1-1; D gene ambiguous. The CDR3 has 14 residues. V was shortened by 0 bases and J by 5 bases, with 10 bases between the two germline ends. Germline CDR1 and CDR2: MGHRA and YSYEKL.

The chain uses TRBV10-2 and TRBJ1-1, with D unresolved. The CDR3 is 13 residues long. Trimming took 10 bases from V and 0 from J, leaving 12 bases between them. Germline V CDR1 and CDR2: WSHSY, SAAADI. CDR3 protein: CATFDSLNTEAFF. CDR3 DNA: TGCGCCACTTTCGATAGTCTGAACACTGAAGCTTTCTTT.

This clone has only a few counts. V is TRBV7-2 and J is TRBJ1-1, with TRBD1 matching 7 bases. The germline CDR1 and CDR2 sequences are SGHTA and FQGNSA. The CDR3 extends over 14 amino acids. Trimming at V came to 6 bases and at J to 6 bases, leaving 10 bases not matched to a gene. CDR3 sequence: CASRQQGRLSEAFF. As DNA, the CDR3 is TGTGCCAGCAGGCAACAGGGGAGGTTGTCTGAAGCTTTCTTT. Complete variable domain (other parts from reference TRBV7-2 and TRBJ1-1): GAGVSQSPSNKVTEKGKDVELRCDPISGHTALYWYRQSLGQGLEFLIYFQGNSAPDKSGLPSDRFSAERTGGSVSTLTIQRTQQEDSAVYLCASRQQGRLSEAFFGQGTRLTVV.

This clone was observed once. J is TRBJ2-5 and V is TRBV9; 7 bases agree with TRBD2. The germline V gene encodes CDR1 SGDLS and CDR2 YYNGEE. The CDR3 has 15 residues. The trim removed 0 bases at V and 5 bases at J, leaving 7 bases unmatched. Here the CDR3 reads CASSVGLAVGETQYF. For the CDR3, the DNA is TGTGCCAGCAGCGTAGGGCTAGCGGTTGGGGAGACCCAGTACTTC.

The V call is TRBV18, the J call TRBJ1-6; D gene unclear. V lost 3 bases and J lost 7, with 16 bases in between. The CDR3 has 16 residues. CDR1 KGHSH and CDR2 LQKENI come from the germline V gene. CDR3 sequence: CASSPLGLQANSPLHF. The DNA for the CDR3 is TGTGCCAGCTCACCGCTCGGCCTCCAGGCGAATTCACCCCTCCACTTT.

This clone was recorded a few times. The chain recombines TRBV27 with TRBJ2-1, with D maybe TRBD2 (7 bases). Germline V gives CDR1 MNHEY, CDR2 SMNVEV (reference sequence). V was pared by 7 bases and J by 1 base, with 11 bases between. This CDR3 region has 14 residues. CDR3 sequence reads: CASKGGGSYNEQFF. The CDR3 DNA reads TGTGCCAGCAAGGGGGGAGGGTCCTACAATGAGCAGTTCTTC.

The chain recombines TRBV28 with TRBJ1-1; tentatively, D is TRBD1 (6 bases). Germline CDR1 is MDHEN and CDR2 is SYDVKM. The CDR3 spans 14 residues. V gave up 6 bases and J gave up 3 bases, with 14 bases separating them. The CDR3 spells CASRFRGGHTEAFF. In DNA form, the CDR3 reads TGTGCCAGCAGGTTCAGGGGAGGGCACACTGAAGCTTTCTTT.

V is TRBV28 and J is TRBJ2-1; TRBD1 agrees at 8 bases. V gave up 2 bases and J gave up 5 bases; unmatched junction bases: 5. Germline V gives CDR1 MDHEN, CDR2 SYDVKM. The CDR3 sequence is 15 residues long. The chain's CDR3 is CASSLIGQGHNEQFF. DNA for the CDR3: TGTGCCAGCAGTTTAATTGGACAGGGCCACAATGAGCAGTTCTTC.

This sequence joins TRBV7-9 and TRBJ1-5; D remains unclear. Trimming shortened V by 2 bases and J by 6 bases, and 8 bases separated the two germline ends. The CDR3 is 13 residues long. Germline-derived CDR1 and CDR2 are SEHNR and FQNEAQ (reference sequence). Here the CDR3 reads CASSLYGGQPQHF. CDR3 in DNA: TGTGCCAGCAGCTTATATGGCGGTCAGCCCCAGCATTTT.

This clone was observed a few times. The rearrangement joins TRBV7-9 to TRBJ2-3; D remains unclear. Looked up from germline, CDR1 is SEHNR and CDR2 is FQNEAQ (reference sequence). V was shortened by 2 bases and J by 6 bases, with 12 bases between the two germline ends. The CDR3 is 14 residues long. The CDR3 nucleotides are TGTGCCAGCAGCTTAACCTCCGAGGCGGATACGCAGTATTTT. Translation: CASSLTSEADTQYF.

The rearrangement joins TRBV7-9 to TRBJ2-1; TRBD1 aligns across 8 bases. In germline, CDR1 is SEHNR, CDR2 FQNEAQ (reference sequence). Trimming at V came to 5 bases and at J to 5 bases, leaving 5 bases not matched to a gene. The CDR3 totals 14 residues. CDR3 region: CASSQGQGNNEQFF. The CDR3 DNA follows: TGTGCCAGCAGCCAAGGACAGGGCAACAATGAGCAGTTCTTC.

This clone was seen a handful of times. This chain connects TRBV7-8 to TRBJ2-2; TRBD2 aligns across 7 bases. The ends lost 1 base at V and 0 bases at J; junction bases unmatched: 2. From germline, CDR1 is SGHVS and CDR2 FQNEAQ. The length of the CDR3 is 16 residues. CDR3 nucleotides: TGTGCCAGCAGCTTAGAAGGACTAGCGAACACCGGGGAGCTGTTTTTT. It codes for CASSLEGLANTGELFF.

The J gene is TRBJ2-3, the V gene TRBV19, with 8 bases fitting TRBD2. With V trimmed by 5 bases and J by 8 bases, 15 bases remained unmatched. Per germline, CDR1 LNHDA and CDR2 SQIVND (reference sequence). This CDR3 contains 16 residues. The DNA for the CDR3 is TGTGCCAGTAGTCCAGTACTAGCGGCTTCTGGAATTACGCAGTATTTT. The encoded protein is CASSPVLAASGITQYF.

The chain joins TRBV5-4 to TRBJ2-1; 12 positions match TRBD2. V lost 7 bases and J lost 2; bases outside the gene matches: 13. The CDR3 extends over 18 amino acids. CDR1 is SGHNT, CDR2 YYREEE, per germline (reference sequence). Written as DNA, the CDR3 is TGTGCCAGCCGCGACGTTAAACTAGCGGGAGGACCCTACAATGAGCAGTTCTTC. Translating it yields CASRDVKLAGGPYNEQFF.

This chain uses TRBV10-3 with TRBJ2-2; the match to TRBD2 covers 10 bases. V dropped 7 bases and J dropped 4; count of bases not matched to a gene: 9. Germline V gives CDR1 ENHRY, CDR2 SYGVKD. This CDR3 contains 16 residues. CDR3 sequence reads: CAITELAGKSTGELFF. CDR3 DNA: TGTGCCATCACCGAACTAGCGGGAAAATCCACCGGGGAGCTGTTTTTT.

This chain joins TRBV4-1 and TRBJ2-5; 10 bases line up with TRBD1. V was clipped by 1 base and J by 2 bases; unmatched bases: 10. Per germline, CDR1 MGHRA and CDR2 YSYEKL. The CDR3 loop spans 18 amino acids. CDR3 sequence reads: CASSQARRQGALQETQYF. The CDR3 bases are TGCGCCAGCAGCCAAGCCCGTCGACAGGGGGCGCTTCAAGAGACCCAGTACTTC.

The V call is TRBV18, the J call TRBJ2-3; D remains unclear. Trimming took 6 bases from V and 0 from J, leaving 4 bases between them. The CDR3 sequence is 12 residues long. The germline V gene has CDR1 KGHSH and CDR2 LQKENI. The CDR3: CASSLSTDTQYF. DNA of the CDR3: TGTGCCAGCTCCCTGAGCACAGATACGCAGTATTTT.

This clone was recorded only once. At one end, the junction sequence differs from germline, possibly due to a read error. The sample has other DNA sequences that encode this CDR3 too. This chain joins TRBV5-1 and TRBJ2-3; TRBD1 aligns across 7 bases. Germline CDR1 SGHRS, CDR2 YFSETQ. The CDR3 is made up of 14 amino acids. In nucleotides, the CDR3 is TGCGCTAGCAGCTGGGGGACAGCCACAGATACGCAGTATTTT. It encodes CASSWGTATDTQYF.

This chain uses TRBV19 with TRBJ1-2; D not resolved. CDR1 is LNHDA, CDR2 SQIVND, per germline (reference sequence). V shed 5 bases and J shed 8 bases, with 18 bases lying between them. The CDR3 runs to 14 residues. The CDR3 sequence is CASSGGGGSAGYTF. Here the CDR3 DNA reads TGTGCCAGTAGTGGAGGAGGTGGGTCGGCGGGCTACACCTTC.